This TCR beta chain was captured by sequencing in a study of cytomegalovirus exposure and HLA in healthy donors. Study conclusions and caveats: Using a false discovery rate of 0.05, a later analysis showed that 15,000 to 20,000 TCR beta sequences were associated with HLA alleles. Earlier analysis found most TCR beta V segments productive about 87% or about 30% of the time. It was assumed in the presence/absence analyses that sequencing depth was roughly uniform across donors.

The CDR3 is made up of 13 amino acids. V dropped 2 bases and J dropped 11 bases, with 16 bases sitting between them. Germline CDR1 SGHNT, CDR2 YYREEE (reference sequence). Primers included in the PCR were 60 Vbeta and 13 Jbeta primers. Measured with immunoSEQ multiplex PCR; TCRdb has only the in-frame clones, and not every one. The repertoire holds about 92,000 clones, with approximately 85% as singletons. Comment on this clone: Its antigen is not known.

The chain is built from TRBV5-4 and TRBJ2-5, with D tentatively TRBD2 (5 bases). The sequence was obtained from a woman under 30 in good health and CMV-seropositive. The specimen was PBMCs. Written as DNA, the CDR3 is TGTGCCAGCAGCTTTGGACCGTTTTGGGAGCAGTACTTC. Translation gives CASSFGPFWEQYF.